The 11 T cell receptor beta chains below all came from one sample that was sequenced in a study of regulatory T cells in long-lasting Graves disease. Time point given: newly diagnosed GD, antithyroid drugs for less than 3 months. RNA extracted from PBMCs served as the sequencing template. HTBI primers from iRepertoire and Arm-PCR of CDR3 regions yielded the TCR beta libraries. TCRdb reprocessed the multiplex PCR reads with MiXCR, giving one entry per CDR3 protein. This repertoire shows about 440,000 distinct CDR3 sequences, about 15% found once; its top ten account for about 23%. The same specimen was also included in a second study, on T cells in Graves' hyperthyroidism and ophthalmopathy.

The material was peripheral blood mononuclear cells (PBMCs), obtained at new diagnosis, from a patient treated with antithyroid drugs. Receptors were obtained from a woman aged 18-29 years with Graves disease.

This clonotype was observed at least ten times. The chain carries TRBV2 and TRBJ2-2; 7 bases fit TRBD2. The germline V gene has CDR1 SNHLY and CDR2 FYNNEI. With V trimmed by 10 bases and J by 0 bases, 8 bases remained unmatched. The CDR3 extends over 15 amino acids. DNA for the CDR3: TGTGCCACCGGGGGAGGGACTACGAACACCGGGGAGCTGTTTTTT. Translated, it gives CATGGGTTNTGELFF. The full variable domain, its missing parts supplied by reference TRBV2 and TRBJ2-2, is EPEVTQTPSHQVTQMGQEVILRCVPISNHLYFYWYRQILGQKVEFLVSFYNNEISEKSEIFDDQFSVERPDGSNFTLKIRSTKLEDSAMYFCATGGGTTNTGELFFGEGSRLTVL.

This clonotype was counted many times. V usage is TRBV9 and J usage is TRBJ2-5, with 9 positions matching TRBD2. The germline V gene has CDR1 SGDLS and CDR2 YYNGEE. The CDR3 is 14 amino acids. The junction had 5 bases not matched to a gene; V was cut back by 3 bases and J by 5 bases. The CDR3: CASSDSGRRETQYF. The CDR3, as DNA: TGTGCCAGCAGCGATAGCGGGAGACGTGAGACCCAGTACTTC. The full variable domain, its missing parts supplied by reference TRBV9 and TRBJ2-5, is DSGVTQTPKHLITATGQRVTLRCSPRSGDLSVYWYQQSLDQGLQFLIQYYNGEERAKGNILERFSAQQFPDLHSELNLSSLELGDSALYFCASSDSGRRETQYFGPGTRLLVL.

This clonotype occurred many times. The chain couples TRBV4-2 to TRBJ2-3; TRBD2 aligns across 9 bases. V was clipped by 1 base and J by 6 bases; unmatched bases: 5. From germline, CDR1 is LGHNA and CDR2 YNFKEQ. The CDR3 covers 15 residues. The CDR3 nucleotides are TGTGCCAGCAGCCAAGGTCTAGCGGGAATTGATACGCAGTATTTT. This encodes CASSQGLAGIDTQYF.

The chain joins TRBV28 to TRBJ2-1; D is uncertain. Germline V gene lookup returns CDR1 MDHEN and CDR2 SYDVKM. The CDR3 is 15 residues long. DNA for the CDR3: TGTGCTAACCAGAGGCGTGAGGTATTCTACAATGAGCAGTTCTTC. As protein: CANQRREVFYNEQFF. Using reference TRBV28 and TRBJ2-1 for the parts outside the CDR3, the full variable domain is DVKVTQSSRYLVKRTGEKVFLECVQDMDHENMFWYRQDPGLGLRLIYFSYDVKMKEKGDIPEGYSVSREKKERFSLILESASTNQTSMYLCANQRREVFYNEQFFGPGTRLTVL.

This clonotype was recorded a few times. V and J are TRBV6-2 or TRBV6-3 and TRBJ2-1; 7 positions match TRBD2. V lost 6 bases, J lost 6 bases, and 14 bases stayed unmatched. The CDR3 has 16 amino acids. CDR1 and CDR2 (germline): MNHEY, SVGEGT. The CDR3 sequence is CASSHGGLADPNEQFF. DNA for the CDR3: TGTGCCAGCAGCCATGGAGGGCTAGCGGACCCCAATGAGCAGTTCTTC.

This clonotype was observed at least ten times. V and J are TRBV5-1 and TRBJ1-1; perhaps TRBD1 as D (5 bases). This CDR3 contains 14 residues. The germline CDR1 and CDR2 sequences are SGHRS and YFSETQ. V dropped 4 bases and J dropped 5 bases, with 15 bases sitting between them. The CDR3 reads CASSLTGKGTEAFF. The DNA for the CDR3 is TGCGCCAGCAGCCTCACAGGTAAGGGAACTGAAGCTTTCTTT.

This clonotype came up a few times. The chain joins TRBV24-1 to TRBJ2-1, with 13 bases fitting TRBD2. This CDR3 region has 15 residues. With V trimmed by 4 bases and J by 7 bases, 3 bases remained unmatched. The germline V gene has CDR1 KGHDR and CDR2 SFDVKD. The CDR3 sequence is CATSDLTSGRNEQFF. CDR3 nucleotides: TGTGCCACCAGTGACCTGACTAGCGGGAGGAATGAGCAGTTCTTC.

This clonotype was observed a handful of times. The chain uses TRBV19 and TRBJ2-1; 14 nucleotides match TRBD2. The CDR3 totals 16 residues. CDR1 is LNHDA and CDR2 is SQIVND in the germline V gene (reference sequence). The trim removed 7 bases at V and 0 bases at J, leaving 2 bases unmatched. Written as DNA, the CDR3 is TGTGCCAGTACCGGACTAGCGGGAGGCTCCTACAATGAGCAGTTCTTC. Amino acid sequence: CASTGLAGGSYNEQFF.

The chain couples TRBV6-1 to TRBJ1-2, with 9 positions matching TRBD1. Germline CDR1 is MNHNS and CDR2 is SASEGT. The V segment lost 6 bases and the J segment 3 bases; nucleotides outside the gene matches: 14. The CDR3 consists of 17 residues. CDR3 loop: CASSRNRGRQTDYGYTF. CDR3 coding DNA: TGTGCCAGCAGCCGGAACAGGGGGCGCCAAACAGACTATGGCTACACCTTC.

About this clonotype itself: Possible read error: a much larger clone is one base away. V gene TRBV5-1 combines with J gene TRBJ2-4; 8 bases are shared with TRBD1. This CDR3 spans 14 amino acids. Germline-derived CDR1 and CDR2 are SGHRS and YFSETQ. V lost 2 bases, J lost 9 bases, and 7 bases stayed unmatched. The CDR3 DNA reads as TGCGCCAGCAGCTTAACAGGGGGAAGCGGCATTCAGTACTTC. Protein sequence: CASSLTGGSGIQYF. The whole variable domain, filled in from reference TRBV5-1 and TRBJ2-4, reads KAGVTQTPRYLIKTRGQQVTLSCSPISGHRSVSWYQQTPGQGLQFLFEYFSETQRNKGNFPGRFSGRQFSNSRSEMNVSTLELGDSALYLCASSLTGGSGIQYFGAGTRLSVL.

This clonotype was recorded a few times. This rearrangement joins TRBV6-1 to TRBJ1-2; 9 nucleotides line up with TRBD1. Germline CDR1 and CDR2: MNHNS and SASEGT. V shed 2 bases and J 8 bases; nucleotides not matched to a gene: 12. This CDR3 region has 16 residues. The CDR3 sequence is CASSETATGGFRGYTF. In nucleotides, the CDR3 is TGTGCCAGCAGTGAAACAGCGACAGGGGGATTTCGAGGCTACACCTTC.